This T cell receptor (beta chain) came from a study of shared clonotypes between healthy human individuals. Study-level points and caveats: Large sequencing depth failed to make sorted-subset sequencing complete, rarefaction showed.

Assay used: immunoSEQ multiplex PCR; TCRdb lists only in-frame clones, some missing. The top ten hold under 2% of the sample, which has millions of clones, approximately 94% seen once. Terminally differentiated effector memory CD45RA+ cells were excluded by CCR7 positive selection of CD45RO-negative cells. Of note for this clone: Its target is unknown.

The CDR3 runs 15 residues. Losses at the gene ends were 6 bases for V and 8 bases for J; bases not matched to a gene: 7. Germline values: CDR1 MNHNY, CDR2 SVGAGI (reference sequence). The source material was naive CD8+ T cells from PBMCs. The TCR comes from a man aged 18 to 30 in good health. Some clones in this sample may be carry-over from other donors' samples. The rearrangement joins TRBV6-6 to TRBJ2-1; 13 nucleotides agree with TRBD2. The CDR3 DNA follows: TGTGCCAGCAGGTCACTAGCGGGAGGGCCTCATGAGCAGTTCTTC. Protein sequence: CASRSLAGGPHEQFF.